The T cell receptor (beta chain) described here comes from a study of human thymus T cells. General study points: Biased V and J segment usage appeared in thymus and peripheral blood. Unrelated individuals had highly overlapping thymic repertoires, as reported in related research.

In the case of this clone: Its antigen remains unidentified.

The method was immunoSEQ multiplex PCR; TCRdb's version includes in-frame clones alone and lacks a portion of them. The table shows some 120,000 clones, with around 94% occurring only once. Resections from corrective heart surgery provided thymus tissue. Samples came from healthy Finnish infants during open corrective cardiac surgery. V lost 7 bases, J lost 3 bases, and 12 bases stayed unmatched. This CDR3 is 15 amino acids long. Germline V CDR1 and CDR2: SGHTA, FQGNSA. The sample comprised thymus tissue. The origin of this receptor is a boy younger than two with a congenital heart defect but otherwise immunologically healthy. The V call is TRBV7-2, the J call TRBJ2-7; 7 bases are a match to TRBD2. The CDR3 bases are TGTGCCAGCAACGTAATCAGCGGGGCCAGCTACGAGCAGTACTTC. Residues: CASNVISGASYEQYF. Supplemented by reference TRBV7-2 and TRBJ2-7, the full variable domain reads GAGVSQSPSNKVTEKGKDVELRCDPISGHTALYWYRQSLGQGLEFLIYFQGNSAPDKSGLPSDRFSAERTGGSVSTLTIQRTQQEDSAVYLCASNVISGASYEQYFGPGTRLTVT.